This T cell receptor beta chain was identified during a study of cytomegalovirus exposure and HLA in healthy donors. Study details: T cells numbering about 179 million yielded some 120 million unique TCR beta sequences in an earlier analysis.

The PCR employed 60 Vbeta primers together with 13 Jbeta primers. The protocol was immunoSEQ multiplex PCR, while the TCRdb copy is restricted to in-frame clones and leaves out a portion. The sample contains approximately 95,000 clones, approximately 81% of which appear only once. Sequenced input: PBMCs. The sequence derives from a woman between 40 and 50 years old in good health and CMV-seropositive.

The CDR3 here is CASSLQVNYGYTF. The DNA of the CDR3 is TGTGCCAGCAGCTTGCAGGTGAACTATGGCTACACCTTC. The chain links TRBV7-9 to TRBJ1-2; D gene uncertain. This CDR3 has 13 residues. Trimming shortened V by 3 bases and J by 2 bases, and 7 bases separated the two germline ends. Germline V gives CDR1 SEHNR, CDR2 FQNEAQ (reference sequence).